This T cell receptor (beta chain) was sequenced for a study of cytomegalovirus exposure and HLA in healthy donors. Notes on the study in general: When analyzed later, a missense DCLRE1C variant was found to be linked to TCR beta V- and J-gene trimming. Looking again later, the authors saw that most CMV-associated TCR beta chains seemed HLA-restricted. Sequencing depth roughly uniform across donors was assumed in presence/absence analyses.

The CDR3 spans 14 residues. The germline CDR1 and CDR2 sequences are KGHSH and LQKENI. V lost 5 bases to trimming and J lost 5 bases, with 12 bases between them. There are a few counts of this clone. The antigen remains undetermined. This sample also contains other DNA sequences that code for the same CDR3. Researchers ran the PCR with 60 Vbeta and 13 Jbeta primers. The method was immunoSEQ multiplex PCR; TCRdb's version includes in-frame clones alone and lacks a portion of them. In the table there are 150,000 to 200,000 clones, about 85% of which are singletons. Healthy bone marrow donors made up the donors.

The chain combines TRBV18 with TRBJ1-4; maybe TRBD1 (5 bases). The clonotype comes from a man over 45 in good health and CMV-seronegative. Specimen: PBMCs. The CDR3 loop is CASSSTETNEKLFF. In DNA, the CDR3 is TGTGCCAGCTCATCGACAGAGACCAATGAAAAACTGTTTTTT.